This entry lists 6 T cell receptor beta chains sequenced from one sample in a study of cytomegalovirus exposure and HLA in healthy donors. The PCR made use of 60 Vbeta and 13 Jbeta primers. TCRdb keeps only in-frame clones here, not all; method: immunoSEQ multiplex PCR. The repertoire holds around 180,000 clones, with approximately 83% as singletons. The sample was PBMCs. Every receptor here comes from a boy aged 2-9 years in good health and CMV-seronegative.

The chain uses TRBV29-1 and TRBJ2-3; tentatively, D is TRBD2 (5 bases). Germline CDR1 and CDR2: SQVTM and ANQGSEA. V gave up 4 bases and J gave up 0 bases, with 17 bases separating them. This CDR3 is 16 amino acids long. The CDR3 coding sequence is TGCAGCGTTGTACGCCGGGATCTAACTAGCACAGATACGCAGTATTTT. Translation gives CSVVRRDLTSTDTQYF.

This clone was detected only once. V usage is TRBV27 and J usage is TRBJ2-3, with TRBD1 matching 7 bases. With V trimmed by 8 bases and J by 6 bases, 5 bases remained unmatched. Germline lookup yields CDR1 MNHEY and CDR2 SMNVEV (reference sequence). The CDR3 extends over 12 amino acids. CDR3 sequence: CASRRGHDTQYF. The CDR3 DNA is TGTGCCAGCCGAAGGGGGCACGATACGCAGTATTTT.

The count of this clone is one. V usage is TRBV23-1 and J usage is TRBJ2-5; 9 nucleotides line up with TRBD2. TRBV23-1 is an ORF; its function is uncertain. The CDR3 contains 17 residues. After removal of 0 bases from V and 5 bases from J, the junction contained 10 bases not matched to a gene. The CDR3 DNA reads TGCGCCAGCAGTCAATCTATGGGTAGCGGGGGCTTTGAGACCCAGTACTTC. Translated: CASSQSMGSGGFETQYF.

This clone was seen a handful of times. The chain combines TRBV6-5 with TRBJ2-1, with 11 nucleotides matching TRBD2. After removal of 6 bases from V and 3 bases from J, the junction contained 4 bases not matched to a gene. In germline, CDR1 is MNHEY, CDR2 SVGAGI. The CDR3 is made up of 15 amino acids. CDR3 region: CASRPLAGGYNEQFF. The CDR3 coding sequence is TGTGCCAGCAGACCCCTAGCGGGGGGCTACAATGAGCAGTTCTTC.

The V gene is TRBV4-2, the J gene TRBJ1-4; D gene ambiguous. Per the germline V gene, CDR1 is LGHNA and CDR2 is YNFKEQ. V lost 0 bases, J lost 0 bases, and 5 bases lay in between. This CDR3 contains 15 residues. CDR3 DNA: TGTGCCAGCAGCCAAGATGGAGCAACTAATGAAAAACTGTTTTTT. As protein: CASSQDGATNEKLFF.

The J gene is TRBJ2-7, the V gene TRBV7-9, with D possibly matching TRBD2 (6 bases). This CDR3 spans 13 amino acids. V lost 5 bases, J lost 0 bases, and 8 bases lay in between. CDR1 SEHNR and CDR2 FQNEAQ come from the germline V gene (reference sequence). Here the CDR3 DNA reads TGTGCCAGCAGCGTGGACTACTCCTACGAGCAGTACTTC. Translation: CASSVDYSYEQYF.